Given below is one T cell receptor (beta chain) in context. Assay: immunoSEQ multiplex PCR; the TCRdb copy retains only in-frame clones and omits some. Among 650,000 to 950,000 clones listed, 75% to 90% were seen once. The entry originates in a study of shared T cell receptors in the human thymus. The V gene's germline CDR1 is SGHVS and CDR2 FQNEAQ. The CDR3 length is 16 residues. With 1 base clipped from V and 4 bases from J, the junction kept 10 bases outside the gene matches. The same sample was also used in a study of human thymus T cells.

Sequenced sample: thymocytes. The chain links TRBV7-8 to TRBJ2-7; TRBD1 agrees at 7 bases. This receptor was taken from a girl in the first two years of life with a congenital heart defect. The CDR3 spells CASSLVPGQLLYEQYF. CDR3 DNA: TGTGCCAGCAGCTTAGTACCGGGACAGCTCCTTTACGAGCAGTACTTC.